A selection of T cell receptor beta chains follows, all from one sample in a study of T-cell reconstitution after alpha-beta-depleted transplantation in children. One entry per CDR3 protein, called by TCRdb with MiXCR from the PCR reads. In the table there are 700,000 to 950,000 distinct CDR3 sequences, approximately 15% of which are singletons. The sample here was PBMCs, mostly from graft donor cells, taken 360 days after TCRalphabeta/CD19-depleted stem cell transplant. The receptor set was obtained from a male patient younger than 18 who had a stem cell transplant for acute lymphoblastic leukemia, so the T cells may come from the graft donor. CDR3s include the opening cysteine and the closing phenylalanine or tryptophan. Fields, in order: J gene, clone size, V gene, D gene, CDR3 DNA, CDR3 protein. The D gene is left open where the match is weak. Some rows have no size entry. The others give once, few or many, or a class for an expanded clone.

J: TRBJ2-3
size: many
V: TRBV5-1
D: TRBD2
DNA: TGCGCCAGCAGCCCGACTAGCGGGACAAGCACAGATACGCAGTATTTT
CDR3: CASSPTSGTSTDTQYF

J: TRBJ2-1
size: .
V: TRBV10-1
D: TRBD2
DNA: TGCGCCAGCAATGAGTCGAATAGCGGGAGAGTATACAATGAGCAGTTCTTC
CDR3: CASNESNSGRVYNEQFF

J: TRBJ2-7
size: few
V: TRBV29-1
D: .
DNA: TGCAGCGTTGAAGCTCTCCAGGGTCCTCTCTACGAGCAGTACTTC
CDR3: CSVEALQGPLYEQYF

J: TRBJ2-1
size: .
V: TRBV11-2
D: .
DNA: TGTGCCAGCAGCATTATACCAGAGGACAATGAGCAGTTCTTC
CDR3: CASSIIPEDNEQFF

J: TRBJ2-5
size: .
V: TRBV20-1
D: .
DNA: TGCAGTGCTAGAGATCCGGCAACGCGGCGGGTCACCCAAGAGACCCAGTACTTC
CDR3: CSARDPATRRVTQETQYF

J: TRBJ2-4
size: many
V: TRBV15
D: TRBD1
DNA: TGTGCCACCAGCAGATCCGGGACAGGGCTATGGAGCAAAAACATTCAGTACTTC
CDR3: CATSRSGTGLWSKNIQYF

J: TRBJ2-3
size: .
V: TRBV4-1
D: .
DNA: TGCGCCAGCACCCGTGTCTCTGGGGGCACAGATACGCAGTATTTT
CDR3: CASTRVSGGTDTQYF

J: TRBJ2-1
size: .
V: TRBV29-1
D: .
DNA: TGCAGCGTTGAGGGCTTACACTCCTACAATGAGCAGTTCTTC
CDR3: CSVEGLHSYNEQFF

J: TRBJ2-7
size: .
V: TRBV18
D: .
DNA: TGTGCCAGCTCACGGGAGTACGCCTACGAGCAGTACTTC
CDR3: CASSREYAYEQYF

J: TRBJ2-7
size: many
V: TRBV10-3
D: TRBD1
DNA: TGTGCCATCAGTGAAAGGACAGGCCTCCCCAACGAGCAGTACTTC
CDR3: CAISERTGLPNEQYF

J: TRBJ2-1
size: .
V: TRBV4-1
D: .
DNA: TGCGCCAGCAGCCAAGAACGGCGGGCGGAAGGGAGGGGGTCCTACAATGAGCAGTTCTTC
CDR3: CASSQERRAEGRGSYNEQFF

J: TRBJ2-1
size: few
V: TRBV12-3/TRBV12-4
D: .
DNA: TGTGCCAGCAGTTTTAAGGGTGAGCAGTTCTTC
CDR3: CASSFKGEQFF

J: TRBJ2-2
size: few
V: TRBV5-1
D: TRBD1
DNA: TGCGCCAGCAGCTACCTCGGGACAGGGGTGCCCGGGGAGCTGTTTTTT
CDR3: CASSYLGTGVPGELFF

J: TRBJ2-1
size: .
V: TRBV20-1
D: TRBD2
DNA: TGCAGTGCTAGACGCATTCTCGGACTAGCGGACAATGAGCAGTTCTTC
CDR3: CSARRILGLADNEQFF

J: TRBJ2-1
size: .
V: TRBV11-2
D: TRBD2
DNA: TGTGCCAGCAGCTTTCTAGCGGGAGGGATCAATGAGCAGTTCTTC
CDR3: CASSFLAGGINEQFF

J: TRBJ2-7
size: .
V: TRBV7-3
D: .
DNA: TGTGCCAGCAGCCCGACCGGGACCCTCCTCTCCTACGAGCAGTACTTC
CDR3: CASSPTGTLLSYEQYF

J: TRBJ2-7
size: few
V: TRBV12-3/TRBV12-4
D: .
DNA: TGTGCCAGTTGGACCCCTGACTCCTACGAGCAGTACTTC
CDR3: CASWTPDSYEQYF

J: TRBJ2-3
size: few
V: TRBV20-1
D: .
DNA: TGCAGTGCTAGAGAGGCAGACACAGATACGCAGTATTTT
CDR3: CSAREADTDTQYF

J: TRBJ2-6
size: .
V: TRBV12-3/TRBV12-4
D: .
DNA: TGTGCCAGCACACTGTCTTCAGACGTCCTGACTTTC
CDR3: CASTLSSDVLTF

J: TRBJ2-5
size: few
V: TRBV14
D: .
DNA: TGTGCCAGCAGCCAATTTCTGGGGATGGAGACCCAGTACTTC
CDR3: CASSQFLGMETQYF

J: TRBJ2-3
size: few
V: TRBV7-9
D: TRBD2
DNA: TGTGCCAGCAGCCGCCGTGGTAGCGGGAGGGCCGCAGATACGCAGTATTTT
CDR3: CASSRRGSGRAADTQYF

J: TRBJ2-5
size: few
V: TRBV29-1
D: TRBD2
DNA: TGCAGCGTTGCGGGGGGGTTGGAGACCCAGTACTTC
CDR3: CSVAGGLETQYF

J: TRBJ1-2
size: many
V: TRBV20-1
D: .
DNA: TGCAGTGCTAGAGAAGGGACGAGAAATGGCTACACCTTC
CDR3: CSAREGTRNGYTF

J: TRBJ2-2
size: .
V: TRBV12-3/TRBV12-4
D: .
DNA: TGTGCCAGCATGGGGGCCGGGGAGCTGTTTTTT
CDR3: CASMGAGELFF

J: TRBJ2-7
size: .
V: TRBV5-1
D: TRBD2
DNA: TGCGCCAGCAGCTTGGAGGCATTAGCGGGGGTAATCTACGAGCAGTACTTC
CDR3: CASSLEALAGVIYEQYF

J: TRBJ2-7
size: .
V: TRBV7-2
D: TRBD2
DNA: TGTGCCAGCAGCTCCCAGACTAGCGGGCCCCCTACCGAGCAGTACTTC
CDR3: CASSSQTSGPPTEQYF

J: TRBJ1-2
size: few
V: TRBV10-3
D: .
DNA: TGTGCCATCAGTGACTCAGGGTATGGCTACACCTTC
CDR3: CAISDSGYGYTF

J: TRBJ2-1
size: .
V: TRBV2
D: .
DNA: TGTGCCAGCAGTGATCGGGGCTCGAGCTCCTACAATGAGCAGTTCTTC
CDR3: CASSDRGSSSYNEQFF

J: TRBJ2-2
size: .
V: TRBV24-1
D: .
DNA: TGTGGGGCCAGTGATTTCGGTATCGGGGGACACACCGGGGAGCTGTTTTTT
CDR3: CGASDFGIGGHTGELFF

J: TRBJ2-2
size: .
V: TRBV5-1
D: .
DNA: TGCGCCAGCAGCCCCCCGGGACTGCTCACCGGGGAGCTGTTTTTT
CDR3: CASSPPGLLTGELFF

J: TRBJ2-5
size: .
V: TRBV5-1
D: .
DNA: TGCGCCAGCAGCTTGGACCCCCAAGAGACCCAGTACTTC
CDR3: CASSLDPQETQYF

J: TRBJ2-7
size: many
V: TRBV6-1
D: TRBD2
DNA: TGTGCCAGCAGTTTAGCGGGAGGCGAGCAGTACTTC
CDR3: CASSLAGGEQYF

J: TRBJ2-1
size: many
V: TRBV29-1
D: .
DNA: TGCAGCGTGATATCCGGAACGTCAAGCTCCTACAATGAGCAGTTCTTC
CDR3: CSVISGTSSSYNEQFF

J: TRBJ1-3
size: many
V: TRBV7-9
D: .
DNA: TGTGCCAGCAGCTTTCAGGGAAACACCATATATTTT
CDR3: CASSFQGNTIYF

J: TRBJ2-7
size: many
V: TRBV7-2
D: .
DNA: TGTGCCAGCAGCTACACTACGTACGAGCAGTACTTC
CDR3: CASSYTTYEQYF

J: TRBJ2-5
size: .
V: TRBV12-3/TRBV12-4
D: TRBD2
DNA: TGTGCCAGCAGTTCGTTCTTTCAGCGGGAGGGGGAGACCCAGTACTTC
CDR3: CASSSFFQREGETQYF

J: TRBJ1-5
size: .
V: TRBV2
D: .
DNA: TGTGCCAGCACTTTGGGGGGTGTGCAGCCCCAGCATTTT
CDR3: CASTLGGVQPQHF

J: TRBJ2-1
size: .
V: TRBV20-1
D: .
DNA: TGCAGTGCTAGGGGTGTCTACAATGAGCAGTTCTTC
CDR3: CSARGVYNEQFF

J: TRBJ2-5
size: .
V: TRBV5-1
D: .
DNA: TGCGCCAGCAGCTTGGCGGGTCCGACGGGGGAGACCCAGTACTTC
CDR3: CASSLAGPTGETQYF

J: TRBJ2-2
size: many
V: TRBV12-3/TRBV12-4
D: .
DNA: TGTGCCAGCATTGGAGTCCCCGGGGAGCTGTTTTTT
CDR3: CASIGVPGELFF

J: TRBJ2-1
size: .
V: TRBV4-2
D: TRBD2
DNA: TGTGCCAGCAGCCAAGATTCGGGGCGGGAGGGCCTCTCCTACAATGAGCAGTTCTTC
CDR3: CASSQDSGREGLSYNEQFF

J: TRBJ1-5
size: .
V: TRBV7-8
D: TRBD1
DNA: TGTGCCAGCAGCTTAGGGCCCCGGACAGGGCGGGACAATCAGCCCCAGCATTTT
CDR3: CASSLGPRTGRDNQPQHF

J: TRBJ2-5
size: .
V: TRBV10-3
D: TRBD1
DNA: TGTGCCATCAGTTTAGCCGGGACAGGGGAAGAGACCCAGTACTTC
CDR3: CAISLAGTGEETQYF

J: TRBJ2-1
size: .
V: TRBV12-3/TRBV12-4
D: TRBD2
DNA: TGTGCCAGCAGTCCCGGACTAGCGGGATTGTTCGGGCAGTTCTTC
CDR3: CASSPGLAGLFGQFF

J: TRBJ2-1
size: .
V: TRBV18
D: .
DNA: TGTGCCAGCTCACTTGTAGTCGGAGTAGCCTACAATGAGCAGTTCTTC
CDR3: CASSLVVGVAYNEQFF

J: TRBJ1-1
size: .
V: TRBV4-1
D: .
DNA: TGCGCCAGCAGCCAAGGGATCTTACAGAACACTGAAGCTTTCTTT
CDR3: CASSQGILQNTEAFF

J: TRBJ2-2
size: few
V: TRBV11-2
D: TRBD2
DNA: TGTGCCAGCAGCTTGGGACTAGCGGGAGAGGGCGGGGAGCTGTTTTTT
CDR3: CASSLGLAGEGGELFF

J: TRBJ2-1
size: .
V: TRBV12-3/TRBV12-4
D: .
DNA: TGTGCCAGCGGCGGGATTGGGGACAATGAGCAGTTCTTC
CDR3: CASGGIGDNEQFF

J: TRBJ2-7
size: .
V: TRBV7-8
D: TRBD1
DNA: TGTGCCAGCAGCACCAGAGGGGGACAGGGTGCAGGCGAGCAGTACTTC
CDR3: CASSTRGGQGAGEQYF

J: TRBJ2-7
size: many
V: TRBV5-1
D: .
DNA: TGCGCCAGCAGCTTGGAGGGATGGATGGGGGACGAGCAGTACTTC
CDR3: CASSLEGWMGDEQYF

J: TRBJ2-7
size: .
V: TRBV12-5
D: .
DNA: TGTGCTAGTGGTTTGGTTTTAGGGTCAAGAGACGAGCAGTACTTC
CDR3: CASGLVLGSRDEQYF

J: TRBJ2-7
size: few
V: TRBV29-1
D: .
DNA: TGCAGCGTCCGGGATTTAGGGGAGCAGTACTTC
CDR3: CSVRDLGEQYF